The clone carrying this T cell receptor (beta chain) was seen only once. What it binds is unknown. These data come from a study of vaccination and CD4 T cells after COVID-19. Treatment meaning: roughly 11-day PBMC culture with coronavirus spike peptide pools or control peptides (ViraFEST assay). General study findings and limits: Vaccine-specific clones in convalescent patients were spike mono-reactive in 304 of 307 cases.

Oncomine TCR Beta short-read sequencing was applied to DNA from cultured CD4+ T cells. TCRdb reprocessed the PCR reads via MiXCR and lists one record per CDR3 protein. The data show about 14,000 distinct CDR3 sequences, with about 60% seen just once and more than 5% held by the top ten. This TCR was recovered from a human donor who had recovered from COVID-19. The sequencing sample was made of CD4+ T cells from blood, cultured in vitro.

In DNA form, the CDR3 reads TGTGCCAGTAGTTCAGGACAGTCCGGTGAGCAGTTCTTC. Translation gives CASSSGQSGEQFF. The chain couples TRBV19 to TRBJ2-1; TRBD1 is a possible D gene (6 bases). Germline V gene data show CDR1 as LNHDA and CDR2 as SQIVND (reference sequence). V lost 5 bases to trimming and J lost 9 bases, with 14 bases between them. The CDR3 has 13 residues.